Sequencing of this TCR beta chain was carried out in a study of regulatory T cells in long-lasting Graves disease. Study-level background: The study enrolled newly diagnosed Graves' patients on antithyroid drugs under 3 months.

This clonotype has at least ten counts. What it recognizes is unknown. The CDR3 is 13 residues long. V was clipped by 6 bases and J by 5 bases, with 13 bases between them. Specified time point: newly diagnosed GD, antithyroid drugs for less than 3 months. PBMC RNA served as the TCR library source. The authors built TCR beta libraries using iRepertoire HTBI primers and Arm-PCR of CDR3 regions. TCRdb recomputed calls from the multiplex PCR reads with MiXCR, one row per CDR3 protein. In the table there are 450,000 to 650,000 distinct CDR3 sequences, about 15% of which are singletons. Study-level results: Fewer public clonotypes were shared by new patients (roughly 970) than by persistent patients (2,741).

The sample also formed part of further work on T cells in Graves' hyperthyroidism and ophthalmopathy. As that report states: During a first-round RT-PCR of the TCR CDR3, the HTBI primer set was used. Among thyroid clonotypes expanded above 0.001, most also appeared in blood.

The TCR comes from a woman aged 35 to 60 with Graves disease. The sequencing used peripheral blood mononuclear cells (PBMCs), collected at new diagnosis, from a patient treated with antithyroid drugs. This chain links TRBV12-3 or TRBV12-4 with TRBJ2-5, with D hard to call. CDR3 region: CASSVGSPETQYF. The DNA of the CDR3 is TGTGCCAGCAGCGTGGGATCTCCGGAGACCCAGTACTTC.